The 3 T cell receptor beta chains below come from one sample, sequenced in a study of blood T cell repertoires in COVID-19. The assay was immunoSEQ multiplex PCR, and TCRdb's table has in-frame clones only and misses some. The sample has approximately 16,000 clones; approximately 89% are singletons. The sequencing sample was made of peripheral blood. Receptors originate from a human donor in a cohort sampled during active COVID-19.

The table lists this clone with a count of one. J is TRBJ2-7 and V is TRBV18; TRBD1 matches 9 bases. The germline V gene has CDR1 KGHSH and CDR2 LQKENI. The V gene end was trimmed by 3 bases and the J gene end by 3 bases; junction bases not matched to a gene: 6. The CDR3 consists of 15 residues. CDR3 in DNA: TGTGCCAGCTCACCGGGACAGGGACCCATCTACGAGCAGTACTTC. Protein sequence: CASSPGQGPIYEQYF. Based on the CDR3 plus reference TRBV18 and TRBJ2-7, the full variable domain is NAGVMQNPRHLVRRRGQEARLRCSPMKGHSHVYWYRQLPEEGLKFMVYLQKENIIDESGMPKERFSAEFPKEGPSILRIQQVVRGDSAAYFCASSPGQGPIYEQYFGPGTRLTVT.

V and J are TRBV6-4 and TRBJ2-7, with D perhaps matching TRBD2 (5 bases). Germline CDR1 and CDR2: MRHNA and SNTAGT. V was shortened by 4 bases and J by 0 bases, with 10 bases between the two germline ends. The length of the CDR3 is 14 residues. The CDR3 here is CASSAERNSYEQYF. The CDR3 coding sequence is TGTGCCAGCAGTGCGGAGCGGAACTCCTACGAGCAGTACTTC.

This clone has a single count. The gene calls are TRBV25-1 and TRBJ2-1; the D is unclear. Trimming stripped 2 bases from V and 7 bases from J, with 15 bases between. Germline CDR1 is MGHDK and CDR2 is SYGVNS. The CDR3 length is 15 residues. This chain's CDR3 is CASSETRGERNEQFF. The CDR3 bases are TGTGCCAGCAGTGAAACTCGTGGAGAGAGGAATGAGCAGTTCTTC. Filled out from reference TRBV25-1 and TRBJ2-1, the complete variable domain reads EADIYQTPRYLVIGTGKKITLECSQTMGHDKMYWYQQDPGMELHLIHYSYGVNSTEKGDLSSESTVSRIRTEHFPLTLESARPSHTSQYLCASSETRGERNEQFFGPGTRLTVL.